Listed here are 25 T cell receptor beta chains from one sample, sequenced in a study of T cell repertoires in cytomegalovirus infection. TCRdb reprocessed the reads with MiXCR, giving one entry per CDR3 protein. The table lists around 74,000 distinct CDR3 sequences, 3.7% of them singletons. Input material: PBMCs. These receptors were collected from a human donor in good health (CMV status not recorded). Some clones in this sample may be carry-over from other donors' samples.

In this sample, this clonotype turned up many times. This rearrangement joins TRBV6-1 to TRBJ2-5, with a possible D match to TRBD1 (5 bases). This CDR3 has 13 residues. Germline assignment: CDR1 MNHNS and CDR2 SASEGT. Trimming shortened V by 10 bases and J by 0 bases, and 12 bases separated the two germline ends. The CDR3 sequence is CAIRRQNQETQYF. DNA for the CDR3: TGTGCCATTAGACGACAGAACCAAGAGACCCAGTACTTC.

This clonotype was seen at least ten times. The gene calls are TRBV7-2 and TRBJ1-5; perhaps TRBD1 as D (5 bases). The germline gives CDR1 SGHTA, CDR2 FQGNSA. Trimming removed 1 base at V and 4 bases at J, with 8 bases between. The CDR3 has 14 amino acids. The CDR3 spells CASSLGRGNQPQHF. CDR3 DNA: TGTGCCAGCAGCTTAGGTCGGGGGAATCAGCCCCAGCATTTT.

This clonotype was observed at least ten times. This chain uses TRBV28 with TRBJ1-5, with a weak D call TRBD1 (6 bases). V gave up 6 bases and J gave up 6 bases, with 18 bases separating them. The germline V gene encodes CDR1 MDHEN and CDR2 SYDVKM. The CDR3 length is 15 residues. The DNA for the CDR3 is TGTGCCAGCAGCTCCTGGGGGGGGCTAGGTCAGCCCCAGCATTTT. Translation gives CASSSWGGLGQPQHF.

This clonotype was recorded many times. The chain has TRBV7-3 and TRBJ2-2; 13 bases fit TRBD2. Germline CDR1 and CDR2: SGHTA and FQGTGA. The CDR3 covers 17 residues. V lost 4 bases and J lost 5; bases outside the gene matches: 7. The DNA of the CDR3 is TGTGCCAGCAGCTCCGGACTAGCGGGGGTTGGAACCGGGGAGCTGTTTTTT. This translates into CASSSGLAGVGTGELFF. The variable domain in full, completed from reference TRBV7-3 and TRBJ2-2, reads GAGVSQTPSNKVTEKGKYVELRCDPISGHTALYWYRQSLGQGPEFLIYFQGTGAADDSGLPNDRFFAVRPEGSVSTLKIQRTERGDSAVYLCASSSGLAGVGTGELFFGEGSRLTVL.

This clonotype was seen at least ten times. CDR3 sequence reads: CASSPSSNQPQHF. As DNA, the CDR3 is TGTGCCAGCAGCCCCTCTAGCAATCAGCCCCAGCATTTT. The rearrangement joins TRBV7-3 to TRBJ1-5; unclear D gene. CDR1 is SGHTA, CDR2 FQGTGA, per germline. This CDR3 is built from 13 residues. V gave up 5 bases and J gave up 0 bases, with 5 bases separating them.

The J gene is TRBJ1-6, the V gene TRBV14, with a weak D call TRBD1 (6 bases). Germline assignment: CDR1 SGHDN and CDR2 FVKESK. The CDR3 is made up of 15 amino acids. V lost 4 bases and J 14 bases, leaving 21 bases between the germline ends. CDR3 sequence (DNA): TGTGCCAGCAGCCTACGTACGGGGGGCGGCTCAACCCTCCACTTT. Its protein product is CASSLRTGGGSTLHF.

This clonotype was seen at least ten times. This chain's CDR3 is CASSFWLAGGKDTGELFF. Here the CDR3 DNA reads TGTGCCAGCAGTTTTTGGCTAGCGGGGGGGAAGGACACCGGGGAGCTGTTTTTT. This chain connects TRBV12-3 or TRBV12-4 to TRBJ2-2, with TRBD2 matching over 12 bases. V gave up 3 bases and J gave up 3 bases; unmatched junction bases: 8. The length of the CDR3 is 18 residues.

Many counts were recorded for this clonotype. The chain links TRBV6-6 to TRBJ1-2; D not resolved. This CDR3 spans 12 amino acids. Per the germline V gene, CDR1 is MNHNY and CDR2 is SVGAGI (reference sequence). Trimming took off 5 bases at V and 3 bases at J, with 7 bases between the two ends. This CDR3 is CASSEDDYGYTF. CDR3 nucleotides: TGTGCCAGCAGTGAGGACGACTATGGCTACACCTTC.

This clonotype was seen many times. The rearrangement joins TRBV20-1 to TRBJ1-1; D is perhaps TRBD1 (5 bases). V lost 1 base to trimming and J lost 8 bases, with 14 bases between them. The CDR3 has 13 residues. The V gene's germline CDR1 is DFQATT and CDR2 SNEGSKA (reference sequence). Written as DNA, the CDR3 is TGCAGTGCTAGAGGGGGGTCAGCAGGGGAAGCTTTCTTT. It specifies CSARGGSAGEAFF.

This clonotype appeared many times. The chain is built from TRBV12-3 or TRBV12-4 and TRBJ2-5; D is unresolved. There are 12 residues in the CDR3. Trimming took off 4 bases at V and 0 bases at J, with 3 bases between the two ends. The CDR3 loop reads CASSSHQETQYF. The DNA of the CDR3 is TGTGCCAGCAGTTCGCACCAAGAGACCCAGTACTTC.

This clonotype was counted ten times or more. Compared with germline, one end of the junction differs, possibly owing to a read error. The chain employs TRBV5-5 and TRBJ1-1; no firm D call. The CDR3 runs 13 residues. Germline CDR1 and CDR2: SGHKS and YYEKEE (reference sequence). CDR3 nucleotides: TGTGTCAGCAGCTTGGAGTGGCACACTGAAGCTTTCTTT. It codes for CVSSLEWHTEAFF.

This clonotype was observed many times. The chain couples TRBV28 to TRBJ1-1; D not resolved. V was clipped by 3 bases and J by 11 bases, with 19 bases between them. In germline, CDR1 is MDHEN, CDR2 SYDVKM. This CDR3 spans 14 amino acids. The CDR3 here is CASSLDWNPLRAFF. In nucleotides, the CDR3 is TGTGCCAGCAGTTTGGATTGGAACCCCCTGAGGGCTTTCTTT.

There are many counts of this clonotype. The CDR3 reads CASSYSLTGDSPLHF. Here the CDR3 DNA reads TGTGCCAGCAGCTATTCTCTCACAGGGGATTCACCCCTCCACTTT. V and J are TRBV7-8 and TRBJ1-6, with 7 bases lining up with TRBD1. Germline CDR1 and CDR2: SGHVS and FQNEAQ. This CDR3 has 15 amino acids. V lost 4 bases to trimming and J lost 8 bases; unmatched junction nucleotides: 8.

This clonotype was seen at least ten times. This chain's CDR3 is CASSQSSPLHF. In nucleotides, the CDR3 is TGTGCCAGCAGTCAATCATCACCCCTCCACTTT. This sequence joins TRBV6-2 or TRBV6-3 and TRBJ1-6; no reliable D call. The germline V gene has CDR1 MNHEY and CDR2 SVGEGT. The V end lost 5 bases, the J end lost 10 bases, and 6 bases lay between the germline ends. There are 11 residues in the CDR3.

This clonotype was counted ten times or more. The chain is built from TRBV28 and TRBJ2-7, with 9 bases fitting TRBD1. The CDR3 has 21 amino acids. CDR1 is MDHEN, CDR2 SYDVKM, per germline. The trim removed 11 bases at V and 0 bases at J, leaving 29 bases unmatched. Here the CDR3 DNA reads TGTGCCGTCAAGAGATTCCGGGACAGGGCGGCGGGGGAAGCCCGCTCCTACGAGCAGTACTTC. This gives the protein CAVKRFRDRAAGEARSYEQYF.

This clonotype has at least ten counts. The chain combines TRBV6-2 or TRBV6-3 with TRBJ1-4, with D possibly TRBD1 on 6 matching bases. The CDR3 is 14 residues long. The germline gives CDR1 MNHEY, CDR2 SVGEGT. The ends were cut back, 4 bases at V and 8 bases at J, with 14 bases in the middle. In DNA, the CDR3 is TGTGCCAGCAGTTCGTACAGGGAGGACGAAAAACTGTTTTTT. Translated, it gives CASSSYREDEKLFF.

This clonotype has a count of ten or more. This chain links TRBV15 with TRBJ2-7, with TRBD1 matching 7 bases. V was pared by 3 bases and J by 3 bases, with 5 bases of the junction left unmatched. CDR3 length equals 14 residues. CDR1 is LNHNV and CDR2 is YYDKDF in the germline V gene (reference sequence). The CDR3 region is CATSRTGLNYEQYF. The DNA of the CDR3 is TGTGCCACCAGCAGGACAGGGCTAAACTACGAGCAGTACTTC.

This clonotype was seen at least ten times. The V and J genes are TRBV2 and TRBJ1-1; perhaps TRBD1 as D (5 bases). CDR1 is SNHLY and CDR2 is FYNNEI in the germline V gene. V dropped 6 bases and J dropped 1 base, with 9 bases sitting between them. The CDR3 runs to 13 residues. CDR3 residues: CASRKTENTEAFF. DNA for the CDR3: TGTGCCAGCAGAAAGACAGAGAACACTGAAGCTTTCTTT. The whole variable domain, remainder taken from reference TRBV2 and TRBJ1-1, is EPEVTQTPSHQVTQMGQEVILRCVPISNHLYFYWYRQILGQKVEFLVSFYNNEISEKSEIFDDQFSVERPDGSNFTLKIRSTKLEDSAMYFCASRKTENTEAFFGQGTRLTVV.

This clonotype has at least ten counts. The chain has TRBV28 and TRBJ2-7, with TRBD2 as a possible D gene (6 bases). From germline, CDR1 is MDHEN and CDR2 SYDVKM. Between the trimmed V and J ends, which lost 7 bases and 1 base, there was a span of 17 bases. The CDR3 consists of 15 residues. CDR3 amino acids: CASIDLAGQSYEQYF. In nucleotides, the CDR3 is TGTGCCAGCATCGACCTGGCGGGGCAGTCCTACGAGCAGTACTTC.

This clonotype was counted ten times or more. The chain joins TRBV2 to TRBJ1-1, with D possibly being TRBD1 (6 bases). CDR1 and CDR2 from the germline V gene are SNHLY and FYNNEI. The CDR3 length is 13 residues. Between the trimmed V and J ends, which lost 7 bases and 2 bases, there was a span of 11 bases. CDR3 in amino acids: CASTADSNTEAFF. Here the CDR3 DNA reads TGTGCCAGCACCGCGGACAGTAACACTGAAGCTTTCTTT. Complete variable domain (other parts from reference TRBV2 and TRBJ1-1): EPEVTQTPSHQVTQMGQEVILRCVPISNHLYFYWYRQILGQKVEFLVSFYNNEISEKSEIFDDQFSVERPDGSNFTLKIRSTKLEDSAMYFCASTADSNTEAFFGQGTRLTVV.

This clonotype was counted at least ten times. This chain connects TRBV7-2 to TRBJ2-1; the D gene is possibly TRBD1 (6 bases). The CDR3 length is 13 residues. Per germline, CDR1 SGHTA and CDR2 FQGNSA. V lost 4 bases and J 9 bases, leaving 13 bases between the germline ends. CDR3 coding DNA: TGTGCCAGCAGCTATCTGTACAGGGTTGAGCAGTTCTTC. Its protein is CASSYLYRVEQFF.

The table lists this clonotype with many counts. The CDR3 sequence is CASSSIQGSGNTIYF. The CDR3 DNA sequence: TGTGCCAGCAGCTCGATACAGGGCAGCGGAAACACCATATATTTT. The rearrangement joins TRBV5-6 to TRBJ1-3; D is possibly TRBD1 (6 bases). Trimming took off 3 bases at V and 4 bases at J, with 14 bases between the two ends. The CDR3 covers 15 residues. Germline V gene lookup returns CDR1 SGHDT and CDR2 YYEEEE.

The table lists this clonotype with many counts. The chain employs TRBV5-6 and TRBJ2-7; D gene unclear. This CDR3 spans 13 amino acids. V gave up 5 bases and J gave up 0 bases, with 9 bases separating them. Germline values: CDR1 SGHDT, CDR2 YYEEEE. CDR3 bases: TGTGCCAGCAGGATGGCGAGCTCCTACGAGCAGTACTTC. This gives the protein CASRMASSYEQYF.

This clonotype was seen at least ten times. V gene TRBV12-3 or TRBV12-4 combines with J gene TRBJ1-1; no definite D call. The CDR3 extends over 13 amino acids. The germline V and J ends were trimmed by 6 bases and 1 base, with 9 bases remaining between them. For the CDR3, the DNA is TGTGCCAGCAGCTTCTCAGGGAACACTGAAGCTTTCTTT. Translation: CASSFSGNTEAFF.

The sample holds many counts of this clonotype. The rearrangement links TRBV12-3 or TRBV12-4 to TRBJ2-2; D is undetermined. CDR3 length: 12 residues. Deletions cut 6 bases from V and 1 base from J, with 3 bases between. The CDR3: CASRENTGELFF. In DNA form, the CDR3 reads TGTGCCAGCAGAGAGAACACCGGGGAGCTGTTTTTT.